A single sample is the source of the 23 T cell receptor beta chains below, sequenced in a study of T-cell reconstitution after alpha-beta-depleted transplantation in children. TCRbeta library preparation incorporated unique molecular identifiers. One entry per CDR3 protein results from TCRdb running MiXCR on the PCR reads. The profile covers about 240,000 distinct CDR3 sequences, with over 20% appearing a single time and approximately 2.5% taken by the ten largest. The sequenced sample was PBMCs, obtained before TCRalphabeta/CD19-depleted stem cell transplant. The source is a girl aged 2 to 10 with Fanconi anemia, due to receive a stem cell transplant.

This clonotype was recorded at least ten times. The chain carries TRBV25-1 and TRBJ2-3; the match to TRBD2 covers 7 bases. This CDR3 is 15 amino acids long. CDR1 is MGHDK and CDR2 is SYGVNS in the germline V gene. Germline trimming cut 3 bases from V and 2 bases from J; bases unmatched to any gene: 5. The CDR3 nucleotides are TGTGCCAGCAGTGATCCCGGGAGGACCACAGATACGCAGTATTTT. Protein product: CASSDPGRTTDTQYF.

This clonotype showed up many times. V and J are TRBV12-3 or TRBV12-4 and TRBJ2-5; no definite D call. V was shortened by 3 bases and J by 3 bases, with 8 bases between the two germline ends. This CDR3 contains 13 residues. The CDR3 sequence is CASSLTQKETQYF. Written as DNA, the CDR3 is TGTGCCAGCAGTTTGACTCAGAAAGAGACCCAGTACTTC.

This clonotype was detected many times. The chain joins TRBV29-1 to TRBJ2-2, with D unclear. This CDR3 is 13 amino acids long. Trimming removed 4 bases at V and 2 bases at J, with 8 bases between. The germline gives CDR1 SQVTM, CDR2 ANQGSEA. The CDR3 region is CSVGVTNTGELFF. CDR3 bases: TGCAGCGTTGGAGTCACTAACACCGGGGAGCTGTTTTTT.

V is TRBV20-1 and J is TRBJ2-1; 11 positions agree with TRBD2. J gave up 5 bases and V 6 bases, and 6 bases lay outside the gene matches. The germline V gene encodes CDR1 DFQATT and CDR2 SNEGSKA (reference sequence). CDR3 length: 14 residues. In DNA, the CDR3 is TGCAGTGCCCCGCGGGGACTAGCGGACAATGAGCAGTTCTTC. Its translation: CSAPRGLADNEQFF.

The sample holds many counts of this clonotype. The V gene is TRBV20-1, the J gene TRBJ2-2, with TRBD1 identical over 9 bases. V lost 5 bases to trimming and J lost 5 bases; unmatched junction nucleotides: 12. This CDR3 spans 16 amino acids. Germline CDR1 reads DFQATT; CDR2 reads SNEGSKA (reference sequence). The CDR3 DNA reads TGCAGTGCTTCTATTCCGGGACAGGGTTTAACCGGGGAGCTGTTTTTT. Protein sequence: CSASIPGQGLTGELFF.

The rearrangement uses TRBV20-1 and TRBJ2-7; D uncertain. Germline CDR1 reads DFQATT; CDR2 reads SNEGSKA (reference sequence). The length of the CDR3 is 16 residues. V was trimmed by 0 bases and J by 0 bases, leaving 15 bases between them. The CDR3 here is CSARDATSPSSYEQYF. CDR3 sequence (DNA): TGCAGTGCTAGAGATGCTACAAGTCCAAGCTCCTACGAGCAGTACTTC.

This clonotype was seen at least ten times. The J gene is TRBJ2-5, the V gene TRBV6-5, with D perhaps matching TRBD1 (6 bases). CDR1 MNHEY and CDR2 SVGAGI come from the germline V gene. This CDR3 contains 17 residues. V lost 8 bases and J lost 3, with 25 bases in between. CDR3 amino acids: CASGNIPGQSFEETQYF. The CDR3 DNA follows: TGTGCCAGCGGCAATATCCCAGGACAGTCCTTTGAAGAGACCCAGTACTTC.

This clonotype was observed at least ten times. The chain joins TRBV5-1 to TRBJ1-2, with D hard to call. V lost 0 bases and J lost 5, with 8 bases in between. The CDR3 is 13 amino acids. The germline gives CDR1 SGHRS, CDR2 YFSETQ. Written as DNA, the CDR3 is TGCGCCAGCAGCTTGGTTCCGGGGTATGGCTACACCTTC. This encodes CASSLVPGYGYTF.

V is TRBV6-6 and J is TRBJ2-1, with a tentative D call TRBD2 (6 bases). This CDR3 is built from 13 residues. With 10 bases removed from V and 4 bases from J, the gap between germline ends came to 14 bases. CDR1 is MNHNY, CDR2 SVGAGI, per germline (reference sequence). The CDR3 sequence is CATGLIDYNEQFF. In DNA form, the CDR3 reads TGTGCCACGGGACTCATCGATTACAATGAGCAGTTCTTC.

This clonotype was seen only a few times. The CDR3 here is CASSPEGEGEQFF. In DNA form, the CDR3 reads TGTGCCAGCAGCCCCGAAGGGGAAGGTGAGCAGTTCTTC. The rearrangement joins TRBV11-2 to TRBJ2-1; D perhaps matches TRBD1 (5 bases). The CDR3 is 13 residues long. Germline V gene lookup returns CDR1 SGHAT and CDR2 FQNNGV. Trimming removed 5 bases from V and 9 bases from J, with 14 bases in between. The full variable domain, with the rest looked up from reference TRBV11-2 and TRBJ2-1, is EAGVAQSPRYKIIEKRQSVAFWCNPISGHATLYWYQQILGQGPKLLIQFQNNGVVDDSQLPKDRFSAERLKGVDSTLKIQPAKLEDSAVYLCASSPEGEGEQFFGPGTRLTVL.

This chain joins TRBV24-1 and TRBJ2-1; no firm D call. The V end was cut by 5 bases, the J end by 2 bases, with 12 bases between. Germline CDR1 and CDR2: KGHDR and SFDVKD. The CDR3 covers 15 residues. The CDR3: CATSGRVGTYNEQFF. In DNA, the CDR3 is TGTGCCACCAGTGGCCGGGTAGGGACCTACAATGAGCAGTTCTTC.

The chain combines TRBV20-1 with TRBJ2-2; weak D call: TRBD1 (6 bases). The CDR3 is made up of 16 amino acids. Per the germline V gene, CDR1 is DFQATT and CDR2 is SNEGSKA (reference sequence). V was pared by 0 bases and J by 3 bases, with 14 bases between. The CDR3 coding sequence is TGCAGTGCTAGAGATGGGGGACAAGGTGACACCGGGGAGCTGTTTTTT. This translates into CSARDGGQGDTGELFF.

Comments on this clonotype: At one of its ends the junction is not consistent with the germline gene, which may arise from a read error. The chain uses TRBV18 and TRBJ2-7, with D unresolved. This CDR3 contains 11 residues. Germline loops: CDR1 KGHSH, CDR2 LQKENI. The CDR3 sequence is CASSPGLGNHF. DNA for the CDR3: TGTGCCAGCTCACCAGGTTTGGGGAACCACTTC.

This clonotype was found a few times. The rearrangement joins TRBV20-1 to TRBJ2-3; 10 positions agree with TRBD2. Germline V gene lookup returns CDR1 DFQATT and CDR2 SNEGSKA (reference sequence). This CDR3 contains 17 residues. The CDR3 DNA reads TGCTGCGCTAGAGACGGACTAGCGGCCTATAGCACAGATACGCAGTATTTT. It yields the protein CCARDGLAAYSTDTQYF.

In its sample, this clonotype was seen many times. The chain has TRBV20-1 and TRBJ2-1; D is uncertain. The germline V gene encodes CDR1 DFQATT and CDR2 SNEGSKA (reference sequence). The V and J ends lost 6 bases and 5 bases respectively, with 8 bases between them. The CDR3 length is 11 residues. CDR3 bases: TGCAGTGCCATAGCCGACAATGAGCAGTTCTTC. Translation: CSAIADNEQFF.

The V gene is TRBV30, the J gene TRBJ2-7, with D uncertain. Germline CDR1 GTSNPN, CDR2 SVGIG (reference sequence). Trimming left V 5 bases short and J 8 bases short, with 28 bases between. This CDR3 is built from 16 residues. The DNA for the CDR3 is TGTGCCTGGGTCGTTCATGCCGGACCACCGGCCTCCAAGCAGTACTTC. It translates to CAWVVHAGPPASKQYF.

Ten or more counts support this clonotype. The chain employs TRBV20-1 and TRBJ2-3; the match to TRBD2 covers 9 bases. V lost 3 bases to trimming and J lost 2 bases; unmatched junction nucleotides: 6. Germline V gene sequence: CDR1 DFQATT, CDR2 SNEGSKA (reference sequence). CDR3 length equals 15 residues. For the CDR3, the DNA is TGCAGTGCTAGTGGGGTAGCGGGGGCCACAGATACGCAGTATTTT. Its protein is CSASGVAGATDTQYF.

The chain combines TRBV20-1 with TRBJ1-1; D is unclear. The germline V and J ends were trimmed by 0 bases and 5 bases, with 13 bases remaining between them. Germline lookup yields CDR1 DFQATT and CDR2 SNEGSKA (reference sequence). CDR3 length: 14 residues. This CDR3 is CSARDLRSWTEAFF. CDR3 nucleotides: TGCAGTGCTAGAGATTTAAGGTCATGGACTGAAGCTTTCTTT.

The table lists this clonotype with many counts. The CDR3 is CSAREAGAETQYF. The DNA of the CDR3 is TGCAGTGCTAGAGAAGCGGGAGCAGAGACCCAGTACTTC. The chain combines TRBV20-1 with TRBJ2-5; 8 nucleotides match TRBD2. The CDR3 loop spans 13 amino acids. Germline V gene data show CDR1 as DFQATT and CDR2 as SNEGSKA (reference sequence). With 0 bases clipped from V and 4 bases from J, the junction kept 1 base outside the gene matches.

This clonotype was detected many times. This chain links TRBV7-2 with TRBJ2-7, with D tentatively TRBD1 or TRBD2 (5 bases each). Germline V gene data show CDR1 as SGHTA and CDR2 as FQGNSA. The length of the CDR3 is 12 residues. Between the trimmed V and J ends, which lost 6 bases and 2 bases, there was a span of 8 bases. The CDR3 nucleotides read TGTGCCAGCAGAGAGGGGCCCTACGAGCAGTACTTC. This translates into CASREGPYEQYF.

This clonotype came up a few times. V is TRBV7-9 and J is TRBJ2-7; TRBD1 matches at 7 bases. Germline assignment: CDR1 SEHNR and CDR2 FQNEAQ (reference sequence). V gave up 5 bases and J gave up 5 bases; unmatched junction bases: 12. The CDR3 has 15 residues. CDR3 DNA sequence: TGTGCCAGCAGCATTAACAGGGGAAATAAGGACGAGCAGTACTTC. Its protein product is CASSINRGNKDEQYF.

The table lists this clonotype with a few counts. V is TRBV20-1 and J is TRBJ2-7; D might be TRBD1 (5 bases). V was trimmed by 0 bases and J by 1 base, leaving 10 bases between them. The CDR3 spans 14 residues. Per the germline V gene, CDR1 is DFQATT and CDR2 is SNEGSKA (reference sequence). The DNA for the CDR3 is TGCAGTGCTAGAGACATTCAGGGATCCTACGAGCAGTACTTC. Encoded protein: CSARDIQGSYEQYF.

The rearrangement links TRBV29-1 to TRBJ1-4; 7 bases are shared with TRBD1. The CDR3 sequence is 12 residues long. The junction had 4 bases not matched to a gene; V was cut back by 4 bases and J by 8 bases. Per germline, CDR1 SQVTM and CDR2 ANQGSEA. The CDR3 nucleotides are TGCAGCGTTGGGGACAGCTCCGAAAAACTGTTTTTT. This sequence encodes CSVGDSSEKLFF.